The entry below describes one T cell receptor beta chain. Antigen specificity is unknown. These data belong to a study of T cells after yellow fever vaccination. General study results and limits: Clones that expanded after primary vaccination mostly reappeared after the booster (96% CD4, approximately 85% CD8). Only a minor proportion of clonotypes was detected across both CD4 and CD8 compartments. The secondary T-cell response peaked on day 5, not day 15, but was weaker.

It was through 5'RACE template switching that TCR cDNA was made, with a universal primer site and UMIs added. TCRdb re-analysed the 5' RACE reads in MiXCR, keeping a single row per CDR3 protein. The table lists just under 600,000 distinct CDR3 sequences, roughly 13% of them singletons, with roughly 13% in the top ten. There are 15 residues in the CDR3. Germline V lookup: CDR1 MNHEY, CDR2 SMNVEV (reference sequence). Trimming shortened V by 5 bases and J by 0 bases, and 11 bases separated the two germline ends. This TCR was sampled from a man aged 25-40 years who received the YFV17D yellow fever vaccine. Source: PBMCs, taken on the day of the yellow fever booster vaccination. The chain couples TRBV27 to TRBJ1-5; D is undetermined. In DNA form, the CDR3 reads TGTGCCAGCAGTCAAGTGGGAGATAGCAATCAGCCCCAGCATTTT. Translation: CASSQVGDSNQPQHF.